These T cell receptor beta chains were read from a single sample in a study of vaccination and CD4 T cells after COVID-19. MiXCR, run by TCRdb on the PCR reads, gives a single entry per CDR3 protein. This sample yields 25,000 to 30,000 distinct CDR3 sequences, of which around a third are seen a single time; approximately 3.6% belongs to the top ten. The antigens for these receptors are not known. This specimen was CD4+ T cells from blood, cultured in vitro, taken about 7 months after SARS-CoV-2 vaccination. Source of these receptors: a human donor who had recovered from COVID-19. CDR3s include the opening cysteine and the closing phenylalanine or tryptophan. D genes are given only for firm matches. Expanded clones get a size class; other rows say once, few or many, or leave the size out.

>NA|TRBJ2-2|TRBV6-4|NA
TGTGCCAGCAGGACTAGTTTGGGCACCGGGGAGCTGTTTTTT
CASRTSLGTGELFF
>NA|TRBJ1-1|TRBV7-9|NA
TGTGCCAGCAGCTTAGGTCAGTATAACACTGAAGCTTTCTTT
CASSLGQYNTEAFF
>TRBD2|TRBJ2-3|TRBV7-2|NA
TGTGCCAGCAGCTTAAGGGGCGGGAGGTTTGGTACAGATACGCAGTATTTT
CASSLRGGRFGTDTQYF
>TRBD1|TRBJ2-2|TRBV6-1|NA
TGTGCCAGCAGGACTCGGGACAGGGGATTGGGCGGGGAGCTGTTTTTT
CASRTRDRGLGGELFF
>NA|TRBJ2-7|TRBV6-2/TRBV6-3|NA
TGTGCCAGCAGTAACTCTGGCTACGAGCAGTACTTC
CASSNSGYEQYF
>TRBD2|TRBJ2-1|TRBV10-3|NA
TGTGCCATCAGTCCTATTACTAGCGACCCCTACAATGAGCAGTTCTTC
CAISPITSDPYNEQFF
>TRBD2|TRBJ2-2|TRBV7-2|NA
TGTGCCAGCAGCTCGGGACTAGCGGGACCCGGGGAGCTGTTTTTT
CASSSGLAGPGELFF
>NA|TRBJ2-2|TRBV6-4|NA
TGTGCCAGCAGTAGCGGGAACACCGGGGAGCTGTTTTTT
CASSSGNTGELFF
>TRBD2|TRBJ2-1|TRBV7-2|NA
TGTGCCAGCAGCTCCGGGGGGTGGTTCGTCTACAATGAGCAGTTCTTC
CASSSGGWFVYNEQFF
>TRBD1|TRBJ2-7|TRBV7-6|few
TGTGCCAGCAGCTTATGGGACAGTAAAGCCTACGAGCAGTACTTC
CASSLWDSKAYEQYF
>NA|TRBJ1-5|TRBV19|NA
TGTGCCAGTAGTATACGGGGGATAGGCGATCAGCCCCAGCATTTT
CASSIRGIGDQPQHF
>NA|TRBJ2-1|TRBV24-1|few
TGTGCCACCAGTGTAGGACGAAGCTCCTACAATGAGCAGTTCTTC
CATSVGRSSYNEQFF
>NA|TRBJ1-4|TRBV7-9|NA
TGTGCCAGCACCAGCACGGGCACGGATGAAAAACTGTTTTTT
CASTSTGTDEKLFF
>TRBD2|TRBJ2-5|TRBV5-4|few
TGTGCCAGCAGCCCCCCGCCACGTAGCGGGACTGAAGAGACCCAGTACTTC
CASSPPPRSGTEETQYF
>NA|TRBJ2-2|TRBV21-1|NA
TGTGCCAGCAGCAAAGTTGGGCCACCGGGACTATCCGGAGAGGCGAACACCGGGGAGCTGTTTTTT
CASSKVGPPGLSGEANTGELFF
>NA|TRBJ1-1|TRBV20-1|few
TGCAGTGCTAGAGGACCGACGAGATTGACTGAAGCTTTCTTT
CSARGPTRLTEAFF
>NA|TRBJ1-5|TRBV19|NA
TGTGCCAGTAGTATAGTCTCGGGACATAGCAATCAGCCCCAGCATTTT
CASSIVSGHSNQPQHF
>NA|TRBJ1-5|TRBV7-8|NA
TGTGCCAGCAGCTTCAGTCTTTGGCAGGCAAGCAATCAGCCCCAGCATTTT
CASSFSLWQASNQPQHF
>NA|TRBJ2-4|TRBV7-2|NA
TGTGCCAGTAGGGGGGAGGGCCCGGTTCAGTACTTC
CASRGEGPVQYF
>TRBD2|TRBJ2-5|TRBV20-1|NA
TGCAGTGCTAGGCCCCTCCCGGGACTGGCGGGAGACCCCGGGGGTACCCAGTACTTC
CSARPLPGLAGDPGGTQYF
>TRBD1|TRBJ1-2|TRBV20-1|few
TGCAGTGCTAGAGATATAGAGACAGGGGGCGGGAAGGGCTACACCTTC
CSARDIETGGGKGYTF
>NA|TRBJ2-1|TRBV6-1|few
TGTGCCAGCAGGCGGGTCCAGGCGTACAATGAGCAGTTCTTC
CASRRVQAYNEQFF
>NA|TRBJ1-2|TRBV5-4|once
TGTGCCAGCAGCTTCCGAGGGGCGAGTGGCTACACCTTC
CASSFRGASGYTF
>NA|TRBJ2-5|TRBV6-1|few
TGTGCCAGCGGGTCCACCCCGGGGCCCTCGGGGGAGACCCAGTACTTC
CASGSTPGPSGETQYF
>TRBD1|TRBJ1-5|TRBV19|NA
TGTGCCAGTAGTGCCTCCGACAGGGGATGGACTCAGCCCCAGCATTTT
CASSASDRGWTQPQHF
>TRBD2|TRBJ2-1|TRBV6-2/TRBV6-3|NA
TGTGCCAGCAGTTACTCGAAAGGCGGGAGGTTGAGGGAGCAGTTCTTC
CASSYSKGGRLREQFF
>NA|TRBJ2-7|TRBV20-1|NA
TGCAGTGCTAGAGATGGTCGCGGGAATAACTACGAGCAGTACTTC
CSARDGRGNNYEQYF
>TRBD1|TRBJ1-1|TRBV28|NA
TGTGCCAGCACCCGACAGGGGAGGGGGACTGAAGCTTTCTTT
CASTRQGRGTEAFF
>TRBD1|TRBJ1-1|TRBV27|few
TGTGCCAGCAGTTCTCAGGGGGCTAACACTGAAGCTTTCTTT
CASSSQGANTEAFF
>NA|TRBJ2-5|TRBV10-2|NA
TGCGCCAGCAGTGAGAGAACCCAGTACTTC
CASSERTQYF
>NA|TRBJ2-7|TRBV19|NA
TGTGCCAGTAGGGACAGAAGGGGCTCCTACGAGCAGTACTTC
CASRDRRGSYEQYF
>TRBD1|TRBJ1-2|TRBV5-8|NA
TGTGCCAGCAGCCCTAGGGACAGGGCGCGAGGCTACACCTTC
CASSPRDRARGYTF
>NA|TRBJ1-2|TRBV10-3|few
TGTGCCATCAGAGGGGATTGGGATGGCTACACCTTC
CAIRGDWDGYTF
>NA|TRBJ1-1|TRBV20-1|NA
TGCAGTGCTAGAGACAGAATGAACACTGAAGCTTTCTTT
CSARDRMNTEAFF
>NA|TRBJ1-2|TRBV7-2|NA
TGTGCCAGCAGCTTACAATCGAGGGCCTATGGCTACACCTTC
CASSLQSRAYGYTF
>NA|TRBJ2-3|TRBV7-2|few
TGTGCCAGCAGCTTTCCAGATACGCAGTATTTT
CASSFPDTQYF
>NA|TRBJ1-5|TRBV28|NA
TGTGCCAGCATAACAGGGATGGTCAATCAGCCCCAGCATTTT
CASITGMVNQPQHF
>NA|TRBJ2-3|TRBV7-2|NA
TGTGCCAGCAGCTTACAGTCCCCCAGCACAGATACGCAGTATTTT
CASSLQSPSTDTQYF
>TRBD1|TRBJ1-2|TRBV10-3|few
TGTGCCATCAGCGCGACAGGGAGATCCTATGGCTACACCTTC
CAISATGRSYGYTF
>TRBD1|TRBJ2-5|TRBV7-3|NA
TGTGCCAGCAGATCCACGGACAGGGAAAACCAAGAGACCCAGTACTTC
CASRSTDRENQETQYF
>NA|TRBJ2-2|TRBV20-1|NA
TGCAGTGCCAGTGGGGGGGCGAAGACCGGGGAGCTGTTTTTT
CSASGGAKTGELFF
>NA|TRBJ2-6|TRBV6-1|once
TGTGCCAGCAGTCGACAGGTCCGTGGGGCCAACGTCCTGACTTTC
CASSRQVRGANVLTF
>NA|TRBJ2-7|TRBV28|NA
TGTGCCAGCAGTCTTAGACAGAACGACTACGAGCAGTACTTC
CASSLRQNDYEQYF
>TRBD2|TRBJ2-3|TRBV24-1|NA
TGTGCCACCAGTGATTCGGGACTAGCGGGAGGAACTAACACAGATACGCAGTATTTT
CATSDSGLAGGTNTDTQYF
>NA|TRBJ2-3|TRBV18|once
TGTGCCAGCTCACCTATGAGCACAGATACGCAGTATTTT
CASSPMSTDTQYF
>TRBD1|TRBJ1-6|TRBV4-1|NA
TGCGCCAGCAGCCATGCGGGACAGACCTCACCCCTCCACTTT
CASSHAGQTSPLHF
>TRBD1|TRBJ2-7|TRBV2|once
TGTGCCAGCAGGGATGGACAGGGTTATTCCTACGAGCAGTACTTC
CASRDGQGYSYEQYF
>NA|TRBJ2-7|TRBV20-1|few
TGCAGTGCTAGTGGCGGGGAGTCCTACGAGCAGTACTTC
CSASGGESYEQYF
>NA|TRBJ2-3|TRBV27|NA
TGTGCCAGCAGTTCCACCACGGGAGATACGCAGTATTTT
CASSSTTGDTQYF
>NA|TRBJ2-2|TRBV20-1|once
TGCAGTGCTAGAGATCAACAAAAGAACACCGGGGAGCTGTTTTTT
CSARDQQKNTGELFF
>NA|TRBJ2-7|TRBV6-5|NA
TGTGCCAGCAGTTATGGCACTCATCAGTACTTC
CASSYGTHQYF
>TRBD1|TRBJ1-1|TRBV10-3|few
TGTGCCATCAGTGAGAGGACAGGGATGAACACTGAAGCTTTCTTT
CAISERTGMNTEAFF
>TRBD1|TRBJ1-6|TRBV7-9|NA
TGTGCCAGCAGCTTAGGGGAGACAGGGCGCGAAATTAATTCACCCCTCCACTTT
CASSLGETGREINSPLHF
>NA|TRBJ2-3|TRBV7-9|NA
TGTGCCAGCAGCCGAGGGGACACAGATACGCAGTATTTT
CASSRGDTDTQYF
>NA|TRBJ1-2|TRBV20-1|few
TGCAGTGCTAGAGCGTTCAGGGGCCCCTATGGCTACACCTTC
CSARAFRGPYGYTF
>NA|TRBJ1-2|TRBV5-1|NA
TGCGCCAGCAGCTTGGGAGGTAACTATGGCTACACCTTC
CASSLGGNYGYTF
>TRBD1|TRBJ2-1|TRBV28|NA
TGTGCCAGGGCCGGGACAGGGGTTAGTGAGCAGTTCTTC
CARAGTGVSEQFF